This passage covers 23 T cell receptor beta chains from one sample sequenced in a study of Graves' ophthalmopathy and Graves' hyperthyroidism. RNA transcripts were the source from which TCR beta CDR3 regions were amplified. Second-round multiplex PCR came after a first-round RT-PCR that employed HTBI primers. TCRdb processed the multiplex PCR reads anew with MiXCR; each CDR3 protein has one entry. The sample shows a few hundred thousand distinct CDR3 sequences, approximately 17% of them seen only once. Material: peripheral blood. The receptor set was obtained from an adult woman with stable Graves' hyperthyroidism.

This clonotype was detected many times. A junction end diverges from the germline sequence, so it may reflect a read error. In DNA, the CDR3 is TGTGCCAGCAGGGCTTTTACAGGGGGCAGACAAAACATTAAGTACTTC. Protein: CASRAFTGGRQNIKYF. J is TRBJ2-4 and V is TRBV6-1; 9 bases agree with TRBD1. Per the germline V gene, CDR1 is MNHNS and CDR2 is SASEGT. The CDR3 is 16 residues long.

This clonotype was seen many times. The genes are TRBV12-3 or TRBV12-4 and TRBJ2-7; D is undetermined. V was clipped by 1 base and J by 6 bases, with 10 bases between them. The CDR3 runs 13 residues. The CDR3 here is CASSLGTTFEQYF. In DNA, the CDR3 is TGTGCCAGCAGTTTAGGGACCACTTTCGAGCAGTACTTC.

This clonotype was seen ten or more times. The chain uses TRBV7-9 and TRBJ2-7, with a weak D call TRBD2 (6 bases). V dropped 5 bases and J dropped 0 bases, with 17 bases sitting between them. The CDR3 extends over 16 amino acids. Germline CDR1 reads SEHNR; CDR2 reads FQNEAQ (reference sequence). CDR3 sequence (DNA): TGTGCCAGCAGCCCGGAGGGACCCAGGAGCTCCTACGAGCAGTACTTC. It is translated as CASSPEGPRSSYEQYF.

V usage is TRBV2 and J usage is TRBJ2-4; the D is unclear. Trimming pared 1 base from V and 0 bases from J, leaving 10 bases between. CDR1 SNHLY and CDR2 FYNNEI come from the germline V gene. CDR3 length equals 16 residues. The CDR3 DNA follows: TGTGCCAGCAGTGAAGTTGGAACTCTAGCCAAAAACATTCAGTACTTC. This codes for CASSEVGTLAKNIQYF. Using reference TRBV2 and TRBJ2-4 for the parts outside the CDR3, the full variable domain is EPEVTQTPSHQVTQMGQEVILRCVPISNHLYFYWYRQILGQKVEFLVSFYNNEISEKSEIFDDQFSVERPDGSNFTLKIRSTKLEDSAMYFCASSEVGTLAKNIQYFGAGTRLSVL.

Comment on this clonotype: A much larger clonotype is one base distant, so this may be a read error. The gene calls are TRBV28 and TRBJ2-7; D gene uncertain. The V end was cut by 1 base, the J end by 6 bases, with 10 bases between. The V gene's germline CDR1 is MDHEN and CDR2 SYDVKM. The length of the CDR3 is 13 residues. The CDR3 protein is CASSLSSGGEQYF. CDR3 nucleotide sequence: TGTGCCAGCAGTTTATCGTCGGGTGGCGAGCAGTACTTC.

This clonotype has ten or more counts. The chain joins TRBV7-8 to TRBJ1-5; 8 nucleotides agree with TRBD1. The V segment lost 0 bases and the J segment 4 bases; nucleotides outside the gene matches: 8. The germline CDR1 and CDR2 sequences are SGHVS and FQNEAQ. CDR3 length equals 17 residues. CDR3 coding DNA: TGTGCCAGCAGCTTAGCGGCCAGGGGGCGATGGAATCAGCCCCAGCATTTT. Protein: CASSLAARGRWNQPQHF.

This clonotype was seen at least ten times. V usage is TRBV30 and J usage is TRBJ2-2; the match to TRBD1 covers 11 bases. CDR3 length: 17 residues. Trimming removed 5 bases from V and 0 bases from J; junction bases left unmatched: 8. Germline values: CDR1 GTSNPN, CDR2 SVGIG (reference sequence). This CDR3 reads CAWEPGQGVSNTGELFF. As DNA, the CDR3 is TGTGCCTGGGAGCCGGGACAGGGGGTGTCGAACACCGGGGAGCTGTTTTTT.

This clonotype was counted at least ten times. A much larger clone sits a single nucleotide away, making a read error possible. This rearrangement joins TRBV12-3 or TRBV12-4 to TRBJ1-5, with a tentative D call TRBD1 (5 bases). V was pared by 0 bases and J by 10 bases, with 10 bases between. The CDR3 covers 13 residues. CDR3 sequence: CASSLAQGHPQHF. The CDR3 coding sequence is TGTGCCAGCAGTTTAGCCCAGGGTCACCCCCAGCATTTT.

In this sample, this clonotype turned up many times. The chain carries TRBV6-2 or TRBV6-3 and TRBJ2-4; 10 positions agree with TRBD1. CDR1 and CDR2 from the germline V gene are MNHEY and SVGEGT. J was trimmed by 9 bases and V by 6 bases; bases with no gene match: 8. There are 14 residues in the CDR3. The CDR3 reads CASRRRTGGTIQYF. In DNA, the CDR3 is TGTGCCAGCAGGCGTCGGACAGGGGGGACCATTCAGTACTTC.

This clonotype has only a few counts. The chain has TRBV20-1 and TRBJ1-5; possible D gene TRBD1, 5 bases. With 3 bases removed from V and 4 bases from J, the gap between germline ends came to 10 bases. This CDR3 region has 13 residues. Germline V lookup: CDR1 DFQATT, CDR2 SNEGSKA (reference sequence). The chain's CDR3 is CSARAGYNQPQHF. The CDR3, as DNA: TGCAGTGCTAGGGCAGGGTATAATCAGCCCCAGCATTTT.

The V gene is TRBV7-9, the J gene TRBJ2-5, with 12 bases lining up with TRBD1. V lost 3 bases, J lost 5 bases, and 4 bases stayed unmatched. Germline V CDR1 and CDR2: SEHNR, FQNEAQ (reference sequence). The CDR3 totals 15 residues. The CDR3 sequence is CASSFSGTGGETQYF. In nucleotides, the CDR3 is TGTGCCAGCAGCTTCTCCGGGACAGGGGGCGAGACCCAGTACTTC.

Concerning this clonotype itself: Sequence at one end of the junction differs from germline and may be a read error. J is TRBJ2-7 and V is TRBV7-2, with D perhaps TRBD2 (5 bases). The CDR3 spans 13 residues. Germline V gene data show CDR1 as SGHTA and CDR2 as FQGNSA. The DNA for the CDR3 is TGTGTCAGCAGCCCGAAGACTAAGTACGAGCAGTACTTC. The encoded protein is CVSSPKTKYEQYF.

This clonotype appeared many times. The gene calls are TRBV29-1 and TRBJ2-2; D is possibly TRBD2 (6 bases). V lost 5 bases and J lost 6, with 10 bases in between. This CDR3 region has 12 residues. Germline values: CDR1 SQVTM, CDR2 ANQGSEA. The CDR3 reads CSVITSPGELFF. The CDR3 bases are TGCAGCGTTATTACTAGCCCCGGGGAGCTGTTTTTT.

The sample holds many counts of this clonotype. V and J are TRBV28 and TRBJ2-5; no definite D call. Trimming removed 6 bases at V and 6 bases at J, with 14 bases between. From germline, CDR1 is MDHEN and CDR2 SYDVKM. The CDR3 totals 13 residues. DNA for the CDR3: TGTGCCAGCAGCTCAAGACGGATAAAGACCCAGTACTTC. It is translated as CASSSRRIKTQYF. Filled out from reference TRBV28 and TRBJ2-5, the complete variable domain reads DVKVTQSSRYLVKRTGEKVFLECVQDMDHENMFWYRQDPGLGLRLIYFSYDVKMKEKGDIPEGYSVSREKKERFSLILESASTNQTSMYLCASSSRRIKTQYFGPGTRLLVL.

This clonotype was recorded a few times. J is TRBJ2-5 and V is TRBV3-1; 7 bases agree with TRBD1. With V trimmed by 4 bases and J by 4 bases, 6 bases remained unmatched. Germline-derived CDR1 and CDR2 are LGHDT and YNNKEL (reference sequence). The CDR3 runs to 14 residues. DNA of the CDR3: TGTGCCAGCAGCCCTACCCGACAGGGAGAGACCCAGTACTTC. Translating it yields CASSPTRQGETQYF.

The V call is TRBV7-2, the J call TRBJ2-2; no clear D gene. The CDR3 contains 14 residues. V lost 7 bases and J 4 bases, leaving 13 bases between the germline ends. Per germline, CDR1 SGHTA and CDR2 FQGNSA. The CDR3 DNA reads TGTGCCAGCACCCCTCGCCCGGGCACCGGGGAGCTGTTTTTT. This sequence encodes CASTPRPGTGELFF.

This clonotype appeared many times. This sequence joins TRBV19 and TRBJ1-5; 7 nucleotides agree with TRBD1. This CDR3 region has 18 residues. Per the germline V gene, CDR1 is LNHDA and CDR2 is SQIVND (reference sequence). V lost 4 bases and J lost 0; bases outside the gene matches: 12. As DNA, the CDR3 is TGTGCCAGTAGTAGGAAGGGACAGCACTTAATTAGCAATCAGCCCCAGCATTTT. Its translation: CASSRKGQHLISNQPQHF.

In this sample, this clonotype turned up many times. This rearrangement joins TRBV10-3 to TRBJ2-3; 8 bases map to TRBD2. Germline V gives CDR1 ENHRY, CDR2 SYGVKD. The length of the CDR3 is 14 residues. V trimming: 6 bases; J trimming: 6 bases; junction bases outside the gene matches: 8. The CDR3 DNA is TGTGCCATCAGCCCCGGACTAGCTGGCGATACGCAGTATTTT. Amino acid sequence: CAISPGLAGDTQYF.

This clonotype was counted many times. The chain uses TRBV27 and TRBJ2-5; D may be TRBD1 (5 bases). Germline values: CDR1 MNHEY, CDR2 SMNVEV (reference sequence). The CDR3 totals 14 residues. Trimming removed 2 bases from V and 4 bases from J, with 11 bases in between. The CDR3 region has the DNA TGTGCCAGCAGTTTAAAGGCAGGGCTAGAGACCCAGTACTTC. Its translation is CASSLKAGLETQYF.

In this sample, this clonotype turned up many times. V is TRBV6-1 and J is TRBJ1-5; TRBD1 matches at 9 bases. The CDR3 contains 15 residues. The germline V gene has CDR1 MNHNS and CDR2 SASEGT. V shed 6 bases and J 5 bases; nucleotides not matched to a gene: 8. The CDR3 loop is CASRGLGQGYQPQHF. DNA of the CDR3: TGTGCCAGCAGGGGGTTAGGACAGGGGTATCAGCCCCAGCATTTT.

The table lists this clonotype with a count of one. V is TRBV10-3 and J is TRBJ1-2, with no clear D. Trimming removed 0 bases from V and 7 bases from J, with 3 bases in between. CDR1 is ENHRY and CDR2 is SYGVKD in the germline V gene. The CDR3 totals 11 residues. This CDR3 is CAISESGGYTF. The DNA for the CDR3 is TGTGCCATCAGTGAGTCGGGTGGCTACACCTTC.

This clonotype was counted between two and nine times. V is TRBV9 and J is TRBJ1-5, with a weak D call TRBD1 (6 bases). V was shortened by 0 bases and J by 5 bases, with 12 bases between the two germline ends. Germline assignment: CDR1 SGDLS and CDR2 YYNGEE. The CDR3 length is 15 residues. The CDR3 DNA sequence: TGTGCCAGCAGCGTAGGGGGGACATTTGATCAGCCCCAGCATTTT. Its translation is CASSVGGTFDQPQHF.

In its sample, this clonotype was seen many times. Being one base from a much bigger clone, this may be a read error. CDR3 nucleotide sequence: TGTGCCAGCAGTCCGGGACAGAGCCAATACGAGCGGTACTTC. This encodes CASSPGQSQYERYF. J is TRBJ2-7 and V is TRBV12-3 or TRBV12-4; 7 bases align to TRBD1. The CDR3 is made up of 14 amino acids.